The rows below give T cell receptor beta chains drawn from one sample of a study of cytomegalovirus exposure and HLA in healthy donors. Sequencing was performed with immunoSEQ multiplex PCR; in TCRdb, only in-frame clones are kept and a portion is missing. The sample lists 100,000 to 150,000 clones, about 80% occurring once. The material sequenced was PBMCs. Receptors originate from a middle-aged man in good health and CMV-seronegative. The CDR3 runs from the conserved cysteine through the conserved F or W. D genes are given only for firm matches. Expanded clones get a size class; other rows say once, few or many, or leave the size out.

D gene	clone size	J gene	V gene	CDR3 DNA	CDR3 protein
-	-	TRBJ1-5	TRBV19	TGTGCCAGTAGAACTACAAATCAGCCCCAGCATTTT	CASRTTNQPQHF
TRBD1	-	TRBJ1-2	TRBV10-3	TGTGCCATCAGTGGGACAGGGCCCTACGGCTACACCTTC	CAISGTGPYGYTF
-	-	TRBJ1-6	TRBV4-2	TGTGCCAGCAGCCAAGACCCAGACAGCCGGAATTCACCCCTCCACTTT	CASSQDPDSRNSPLHF
-	-	TRBJ2-1	TRBV6-1	TGTGCCAGCAGTGAATGGGGGCATGAGCAGTTCTTC	CASSEWGHEQFF
-	-	TRBJ1-5	TRBV6-1	TGTGCCAGCGATGCGAGGGGAGGTGGTCAGCCCCAGCATTTT	CASDARGGGQPQHF
TRBD1	-	TRBJ2-7	TRBV19	TGTGCCAGCAGGGACAGGGAAGACGAGCAGTACTTC	CASRDREDEQYF
-	-	TRBJ2-7	TRBV6-5	TGTGCCAGCAGGGGAGGATACGAGCAGTACTTC	CASRGGYEQYF
TRBD1	-	TRBJ2-7	TRBV19	TGTGCCAGTAGCGGGACAGGTTTAACCTACGAGCAGTACTTC	CASSGTGLTYEQYF
-	-	TRBJ2-5	TRBV6-5	TGTGCCAGCAGTTCACTGACTAGTGAAGAGACCCAGTACTTC	CASSSLTSEETQYF
-	-	TRBJ2-3	TRBV2	TGTGCCAGCAGTGAATTAGTGGGAGGAGATACGCAGTATTTT	CASSELVGGDTQYF
-	-	TRBJ1-1	TRBV6-6	TGTGCCAGCACCAGGGTGAGAAACACTGAAGCTTTCTTT	CASTRVRNTEAFF
TRBD1	-	TRBJ2-7	TRBV19	TGTGCCAGTAGTATACTCCCGGGACAGGGAACAAACGAGCAGTACTTC	CASSILPGQGTNEQYF
TRBD1	-	TRBJ2-6	TRBV12-5	TGTGCTAGCCGCCCCGGGACAGGGTTAGCTGGGGCCAACGGCCTGACTTTC	CASRPGTGLAGANGLTF
-	-	TRBJ2-5	TRBV30	TGTGCCTGGGGCTTAAATCAAGAGACCCAGTACTTC	CAWGLNQETQYF
TRBD1	-	TRBJ2-6	TRBV7-9	TGTGCCAGCAGCTCCCCGGGACAGGGCTCTGGGGCCAACGTCCTGACTTTC	CASSSPGQGSGANVLTF
-	-	TRBJ1-1	TRBV5-6	TGTGCCAGCAGCTTAATCGACAACCTGAACACTGAAGCTTTCTTT	CASSLIDNLNTEAFF
TRBD2	few	TRBJ2-1	TRBV4-3	TGCGCCAGCAGCCAAGACGGCGCGGGGGTCTACAATGAGCAGTTCTTC	CASSQDGAGVYNEQFF
TRBD1	-	TRBJ1-3	TRBV7-7	TGTGCTAGCAGCTTAGACAGGGCCAGCTCTGGAAACACCATATATTTT	CASSLDRASSGNTIYF
TRBD1	-	TRBJ2-3	TRBV18	TGTGCCAGCTCACCAGTGGGACAGAGAAGCACAGATACGCAGTATTTT	CASSPVGQRSTDTQYF
-	-	TRBJ2-5	TRBV6-4	TGTGCTTTTGTCCGGGCCCAGGGTCAAGAGACCCAGTACTTC	CAFVRAQGQETQYF
-	few	TRBJ2-1	TRBV5-4	TGTGCCAGCAGCATACCACCTCCCGTTAGTCCCTACAATGAGCAGTTCTTC	CASSIPPPVSPYNEQFF
-	-	TRBJ1-1	TRBV9	TGTGCCAGCAGCCTTGGACAGTCTGAAGCTTTCTTT	CASSLGQSEAFF
TRBD1	-	TRBJ2-7	TRBV5-4	TGTGCCAGCAGCCCGACAGGGGTTCCCTACGAGCAGTACTTC	CASSPTGVPYEQYF
TRBD2	-	TRBJ2-3	TRBV7-3	TGTGCCAGCAGCCAGGGACTAGAGACGGCGCAGTATTTT	CASSQGLETAQYF
TRBD1	few	TRBJ1-2	TRBV30	TGTGCCTGGAGTCGGGACAGGCCCAAAGGCTACACCTTC	CAWSRDRPKGYTF
-	-	TRBJ1-1	TRBV7-2	TGTGCCAGCAGCTTAAAGCCCGTTGTAACTGAAGCTTTCTTT	CASSLKPVVTEAFF
TRBD1	-	TRBJ2-7	TRBV19	TGTGCCAGTAGCCTCATGGGACAGGCGTCCTACGAGCAGTACTTC	CASSLMGQASYEQYF
-	-	TRBJ2-5	TRBV2	TGTGCCAGCCGACAGGCCGAGACCCAGTACTTC	CASRQAETQYF
TRBD1	-	TRBJ1-6	TRBV27	TGTGCCAGCAGTTTAGAGGCGAACCGGGACAGGGAGAATTCACCCCTCCACTTT	CASSLEANRDRENSPLHF
-	-	TRBJ1-6	TRBV9	TGTGCCAGCAGCTCCTTAAATTCACCCCTCCACTTT	CASSSLNSPLHF
TRBD2	-	TRBJ2-3	TRBV4-3	TGCGCCAGCAGCCCCGCGGCAGGCGGGGGGGCTGATACGCAGTATTTT	CASSPAAGGGADTQYF
-	few	TRBJ2-7	TRBV7-2	TGTGCCAGCAGCTGGTTGGAGGCGGGCGAGCAGTACTTC	CASSWLEAGEQYF
-	-	TRBJ2-1	TRBV7-8	TGTGCCAGCAGCTTAGCACAGTCCCCACAGTTCTTC	CASSLAQSPQFF
-	-	TRBJ1-1	TRBV5-6	TGTGCCAGCAGGCCCCAAGTAGCGAACACTGAAGCTTTCTTT	CASRPQVANTEAFF
-	few	TRBJ1-3	TRBV6-5	TGTGCCAGCAGAATCAGAAGCTCTGGAAACACCATATATTTT	CASRIRSSGNTIYF
-	few	TRBJ1-3	TRBV2	TGTGCCAGCAGTGATCGCGTCCTTCCCGGAAACACCATATATTTT	CASSDRVLPGNTIYF
-	-	TRBJ1-1	TRBV18	TGTGCCAGCTCACCATTATCAGGGAGGGCTTTCTTT	CASSPLSGRAFF
-	once	TRBJ1-4	TRBV14	TGTGCCAGCAGCCACCGGGGGAATAATGAAAAACTGTTTTTT	CASSHRGNNEKLFF
-	-	TRBJ1-3	TRBV7-2	TGTGCCAGCAGCTGGGAGGTTTTCTCTGGAAACACCATATATTTT	CASSWEVFSGNTIYF
TRBD1	-	TRBJ1-1	TRBV7-2	TGTGCCAGCCGGTCACAGGGGATGAACACTGAAGCTTTCTTT	CASRSQGMNTEAFF
TRBD1	-	TRBJ1-2	TRBV6-5	TGTGCCAGCAGACCCTCACAGGGGGCAAGTCATGGCTACACCTTC	CASRPSQGASHGYTF
-	-	TRBJ1-3	TRBV5-1	TGCGCCAGCAGCTTACAAGACTCTGGAAACACCATATATTTT	CASSLQDSGNTIYF
-	-	TRBJ1-3	TRBV7-9	TGTGCCAGCAGCTTCGCAGGGTTAGGATATACCATATATTTT	CASSFAGLGYTIYF
TRBD1	few	TRBJ2-7	TRBV9	TGTGCCAGCAGCGTAGGATTAACAGGGGTCTCCTACGAGCAGTACTTC	CASSVGLTGVSYEQYF
-	-	TRBJ2-7	TRBV5-6	TGTGCCAGCAGCCCGGGGGGAGGGGGCGAGCAGTACTTC	CASSPGGGGEQYF
TRBD1	-	TRBJ2-1	TRBV5-8	TGTGCCAGCAGCCCCGGGACAGGGGGTTACAATGAGCAGTTCTTC	CASSPGTGGYNEQFF
TRBD1	few	TRBJ2-3	TRBV7-9	TGTGCCAGCAGCTTCTCAGGGGGAGATACGCAGTATTTT	CASSFSGGDTQYF
-	-	TRBJ2-1	TRBV4-1	TGCGCCAGCAGCCAACCTAGCACAGACAATGAGCAGTTCTTC	CASSQPSTDNEQFF
-	once	TRBJ2-2	TRBV27	TGTGCCAGCACCTACGAACGGACAAGTAACACCGGGGAGCTGTTTTTT	CASTYERTSNTGELFF
-	-	TRBJ1-2	TRBV7-2	TGTGCCAGCAGCTTACTCGGGAACACTGACTATGGCTACACCTTC	CASSLLGNTDYGYTF